These 32 T cell receptor beta chains originate from one sample sequenced in a study of blood T cell repertoires in COVID-19. Method: immunoSEQ multiplex PCR; TCRdb's copy keeps in-frame clones and lacks some. The sample has roughly 120,000 clones, around 84% seen once. What was sequenced was peripheral blood. The receptors derive from a man between 35 and 55 years old with acute or convalescent COVID-19.

This chain links TRBV6-5 with TRBJ2-7, with D possibly matching TRBD1 (5 bases). The CDR3 loop spans 14 amino acids. Between the trimmed V and J ends, which lost 8 bases and 2 bases, there was a span of 16 bases. Germline V gives CDR1 MNHEY, CDR2 SVGAGI. CDR3: CASGIHRSTYEQYF. The CDR3 region has the DNA TGTGCCAGCGGGATCCACAGGTCCACCTACGAGCAGTACTTC.

This sequence joins TRBV6-2 or TRBV6-3 and TRBJ1-1; 12 bases fit TRBD1. CDR1 MNHEY and CDR2 SVGEGT come from the germline V gene. V shed 2 bases, J shed 1 base, and the junction held 11 bases outside the gene matches. This CDR3 spans 19 amino acids. CDR3 sequence reads: CASSYPGTGGRRANTEAFF. The DNA of the CDR3 is TGTGCCAGCAGTTACCCGGGGACAGGGGGCAGGAGAGCGAACACTGAAGCTTTCTTT.

The chain carries TRBV5-1 and TRBJ2-1; TRBD2 matches 9 bases. CDR1 is SGHRS and CDR2 is YFSETQ in the germline V gene. Losses at the gene ends were 5 bases for V and 0 bases for J; bases not matched to a gene: 9. CDR3 size: 17 residues. For the CDR3, the DNA is TGCGCCAGCAGTAAGGGAGCGGGGGGTAACTCCTACAATGAGCAGTTCTTC. Protein: CASSKGAGGNSYNEQFF.

This chain links TRBV7-8 with TRBJ2-7; TRBD2 might be the D (6 bases). Trimming left V 0 bases short and J 6 bases short, with 18 bases between. This CDR3 region has 16 residues. The germline CDR1 and CDR2 sequences are SGHVS and FQNEAQ. CDR3 region: CASSLAGVGAGSEQYF. In DNA, the CDR3 is TGTGCCAGCAGCTTAGCGGGGGTCGGCGCGGGAAGCGAGCAGTACTTC.

The V gene is TRBV4-1, the J gene TRBJ1-1, with TRBD1 identical over 7 bases. Germline values: CDR1 MGHRA, CDR2 YSYEKL. This CDR3 region has 16 residues. Unmatched junction bases numbered 7, after V lost 3 bases and J lost 0 bases. CDR3 bases: TGCGCCAGCAGCCATGATCCGACAGGGCTGAACACTGAAGCTTTCTTT. As protein: CASSHDPTGLNTEAFF.

The V and J genes are TRBV20-1 and TRBJ1-2; 7 nucleotides match TRBD1. The V gene end was trimmed by 4 bases and the J gene end by 8 bases; junction bases not matched to a gene: 4. Looked up from germline, CDR1 is DFQATT and CDR2 is SNEGSKA (reference sequence). The CDR3 has 11 amino acids. The DNA of the CDR3 is TGCAGTGCTACGACAGGGTTGGGCTACACCTTC. It yields the protein CSATTGLGYTF.

This rearrangement joins TRBV7-9 to TRBJ2-7; unclear D gene. This CDR3 is built from 12 residues. With 3 bases removed from V and 2 bases from J, the gap between germline ends came to 5 bases. From germline, CDR1 is SEHNR and CDR2 FQNEAQ (reference sequence). The CDR3 reads CASSFRAYEQYF. In DNA, the CDR3 is TGTGCCAGCAGCTTCCGGGCCTACGAGCAGTACTTC. Variable domain in full (rest from reference TRBV7-9 and TRBJ2-7): DTGVSQNPRHKITKRGQNVTFRCDPISEHNRLYWYRQTLGQGPEFLTYFQNEAQLEKSRLLSDRFSAERPKGSFSTLEIQRTEQGDSAMYLCASSFRAYEQYFGPGTRLTVT.

This clone was observed a single time. The chain has TRBV13 and TRBJ2-1, with 10 bases fitting TRBD1. The V and J ends lost 3 bases and 4 bases, in that order; junction bases with no gene match: 6. Germline V gene sequence: CDR1 PRHDT, CDR2 FYEKMQ (reference sequence). This CDR3 comprises 16 residues. CDR3 DNA sequence: TGTGCCAGCAGCTTCTCCCGGACAGGGGGTTACAATGAGCAGTTCTTC. Its protein product is CASSFSRTGGYNEQFF. The full variable domain, its missing parts supplied by reference TRBV13 and TRBJ2-1, is AAGVIQSPRHLIKEKRETATLKCYPIPRHDTVYWYQQGPGQDPQFLISFYEKMQSDKGSIPDRFSAQQFSDYHSELNMSSLELGDSALYFCASSFSRTGGYNEQFFGPGTRLTVL.

The rearrangement uses TRBV4-1 and TRBJ2-1; 7 bases are a match to TRBD2. The V segment lost 4 bases and the J segment 6 bases; nucleotides outside the gene matches: 15. Germline CDR1 reads MGHRA; CDR2 reads YSYEKL. The CDR3 length is 17 residues. The DNA for the CDR3 is TGCGCCAGCAGCCTGGGGCCAGGACTAGTATTGACCAATGAGCAGTTCTTC. Its protein is CASSLGPGLVLTNEQFF.

The table lists this clone with a few counts. This chain links TRBV19 with TRBJ1-5; a possible D gene is TRBD1 (6 bases). Per the germline V gene, CDR1 is LNHDA and CDR2 is SQIVND (reference sequence). This CDR3 is built from 16 residues. The ends were cut back, 3 bases at V and 2 bases at J, with 14 bases in the middle. The CDR3 region has the DNA TGTGCCAGTAGTATCGGGGGGCCCGGAGGCAATCAGCCCCAGCATTTT. The encoded protein is CASSIGGPGGNQPQHF.

This chain links TRBV6-6 with TRBJ2-7; 7 nucleotides line up with TRBD2. This CDR3 has 15 amino acids. J gave up 0 bases and V 8 bases, and 10 bases lay outside the gene matches. From germline, CDR1 is MNHNY and CDR2 SVGAGI (reference sequence). The CDR3 DNA reads TGTGCCAGCCAATCTACCGGGACTAACTCCTACGAGCAGTACTTC. Residues: CASQSTGTNSYEQYF.

This chain links TRBV6-5 with TRBJ2-3; D possibly corresponds to TRBD2 (6 bases). The CDR3 totals 15 residues. Trimming removed 4 bases from V and 1 base from J, with 12 bases in between. Germline assignment: CDR1 MNHEY and CDR2 SVGAGI. For the CDR3, the DNA is TGTGCCAGCAGTTTTCACCCGGGGGGCACAGATACGCAGTATTTT. Protein sequence: CASSFHPGGTDTQYF.

A few counts support this clone. V and J are TRBV11-2 and TRBJ1-4; 8 bases line up with TRBD1. The germline gives CDR1 SGHAT, CDR2 FQNNGV. V trimming: 4 bases; J trimming: 2 bases; junction bases outside the gene matches: 9. CDR3 length equals 17 residues. The CDR3 here is CASSSRQGWTTNEKLFF. The CDR3 nucleotides read TGTGCCAGCAGCTCAAGACAGGGGTGGACTACTAATGAAAAACTGTTTTTT.

The CDR3 protein is CASSRGLAGGRETQYF. In nucleotides, the CDR3 is TGTGCCAGCAGCAGAGGACTAGCGGGAGGTCGAGAGACCCAGTACTTC. V is TRBV7-2 and J is TRBJ2-5, with TRBD2 matching 14 bases. This CDR3 has 16 residues. Germline V gene data show CDR1 as SGHTA and CDR2 as FQGNSA. Trimming at V came to 5 bases and at J to 4 bases, leaving 6 bases not matched to a gene.

CDR3 nucleotide sequence: TGTGCCAGCAGCTTAGGCAGGTACTCCATCCAAGAGACCCAGTACTTC. Residues: CASSLGRYSIQETQYF. The rearrangement uses TRBV7-6 and TRBJ2-5; no reliable D call. Trimming shortened V by 1 base and J by 1 base, and 13 bases separated the two germline ends. The CDR3 is 16 residues long. CDR1 and CDR2 (germline): SGHVS, FNYEAQ.

This sequence joins TRBV5-1 and TRBJ1-1; 11 nucleotides align to TRBD1. V trimming: 6 bases; J trimming: 5 bases; junction bases outside the gene matches: 9. Germline CDR1 SGHRS, CDR2 YFSETQ. The CDR3 contains 15 residues. CDR3 amino acids: CASISRTGGGTEAFF. CDR3 nucleotides: TGCGCCAGCATCAGTAGGACAGGGGGCGGTACTGAAGCTTTCTTT.

V usage is TRBV6-1 and J usage is TRBJ1-2, with 9 bases aligning to TRBD1. The V segment lost 2 bases and the J segment 5 bases; nucleotides outside the gene matches: 3. This CDR3 contains 14 residues. Germline CDR1 and CDR2: MNHNS and SASEGT. CDR3 nucleotide sequence: TGTGCCAGCAGTGAAAACAGGGGGCAGTATGGCTACACCTTC. It yields the protein CASSENRGQYGYTF.

In this sample, this clone turned up a few times. This chain joins TRBV13 and TRBJ2-5; TRBD2 agrees at 14 bases. Germline CDR1 PRHDT, CDR2 FYEKMQ (reference sequence). After removal of 0 bases from V and 3 bases from J, the junction contained 0 bases not matched to a gene. The CDR3 is made up of 16 amino acids. CDR3: CASSLGTSGREETQYF. The CDR3 DNA reads TGTGCCAGCAGCTTAGGGACTAGCGGGAGGGAAGAGACCCAGTACTTC.

The CDR3 DNA reads as TGCGCCAGCACCTGGGGGACAGGTAGCAACACCATATATTTT. Protein product: CASTWGTGSNTIYF. This chain joins TRBV5-1 and TRBJ1-3, with 8 nucleotides matching TRBD1. This CDR3 is built from 14 residues. The V and J ends lost 6 bases and 7 bases, in that order; junction bases with no gene match: 9. Per germline, CDR1 SGHRS and CDR2 YFSETQ. The full variable domain, rest sourced from reference TRBV5-1 and TRBJ1-3, is KAGVTQTPRYLIKTRGQQVTLSCSPISGHRSVSWYQQTPGQGLQFLFEYFSETQRNKGNFPGRFSGRQFSNSRSEMNVSTLELGDSALYLCASTWGTGSNTIYFGEGSWLTVV.

The CDR3 bases are TGTGCCAGCAGCTCCCGGACACTTACAACTAATGAAAAACTGTTTTTT. Translation: CASSSRTLTTNEKLFF. The rearrangement uses TRBV5-5 and TRBJ1-4; TRBD1 is a possible D gene (5 bases). The CDR3 loop spans 16 amino acids. The V gene lost 3 bases and the J gene lost 0 bases, with 12 bases spanning the gap. Germline V gene sequence: CDR1 SGHKS, CDR2 YYEKEE (reference sequence). The whole variable domain, remainder taken from reference TRBV5-5 and TRBJ1-4, is DAGVTQSPTHLIKTRGQQVTLRCSPISGHKSVSWYQQVLGQGPQFIFQYYEKEERGRGNFPDRFSARQFPNYSSELNVNALLLGDSALYLCASSSRTLTTNEKLFFGSGTQLSVL.

The rearrangement joins TRBV5-5 to TRBJ1-3; no clear D. CDR3 length equals 15 residues. Trimming stripped 6 bases from V and 0 bases from J, with 13 bases between. Germline-derived CDR1 and CDR2 are SGHKS and YYEKEE (reference sequence). In nucleotides, the CDR3 is TGTGCCAGCACCCTAACGGAGTCCTCTGGAAACACCATATATTTT. The encoded protein is CASTLTESSGNTIYF.

This clone has only one observation. Here the CDR3 reads CASSWPGLAGADTQYF. The CDR3 DNA reads as TGTGCCAGCAGCTGGCCGGGACTAGCGGGGGCAGATACGCAGTATTTT. The chain recombines TRBV5-6 with TRBJ2-3; 14 bases align to TRBD2. Germline CDR1 reads SGHDT; CDR2 reads YYEEEE. This CDR3 is 16 amino acids long. The V and J ends lost 3 bases and 4 bases, in that order; junction bases with no gene match: 4.

This chain joins TRBV5-1 and TRBJ1-4; the match to TRBD1 covers 12 bases. This CDR3 contains 19 residues. The germline gives CDR1 SGHRS, CDR2 YFSETQ. The J segment lost 0 bases and the V segment lost 4 bases, leaving 10 bases of the junction unmatched. Here the CDR3 reads CASSPGQGARWATNEKLFF. The CDR3 DNA reads as TGCGCCAGCAGCCCGGGACAGGGGGCGCGTTGGGCAACTAATGAAAAACTGTTTTTT.

V is TRBV7-3 and J is TRBJ2-1; 8 bases match TRBD2. This CDR3 region has 15 residues. The junction had 2 bases not matched to a gene; V was cut back by 3 bases and J by 1 base. Germline-derived CDR1 and CDR2 are SGHTA and FQGTGA. The CDR3 is CASSFGGGSYNEQFF. The CDR3 coding sequence is TGTGCCAGCAGCTTCGGCGGGGGGTCCTACAATGAGCAGTTCTTC.

The V call is TRBV28, the J call TRBJ2-3; the D gene is possibly TRBD2 (6 bases). This CDR3 spans 14 amino acids. Germline CDR1 is MDHEN and CDR2 is SYDVKM. V was clipped by 4 bases and J by 6 bases, with 14 bases between them. CDR3 sequence (DNA): TGTGCCAGCAGTTCCACAGGACTACAGGATACGCAGTATTTT. Amino acid sequence: CASSSTGLQDTQYF.

The chain couples TRBV28 to TRBJ2-7, with 8 bases aligning to TRBD1. The germline V gene encodes CDR1 MDHEN and CDR2 SYDVKM. The V segment lost 5 bases and the J segment 2 bases; nucleotides outside the gene matches: 5. This CDR3 is built from 14 residues. This chain's CDR3 is CASSPPDRAYEQYF. The DNA for the CDR3 is TGTGCCAGCAGTCCCCCGGACAGGGCCTACGAGCAGTACTTC.

The chain links TRBV10-3 to TRBJ2-1; D not certain. The CDR3 consists of 12 residues. The V end lost 1 base, the J end lost 10 bases, and 8 bases lay between the germline ends. Germline CDR1 is ENHRY and CDR2 is SYGVKD. The CDR3 DNA follows: TGTGCCATCAGTGAGTACGTGGGCGAGCAGTTCTTC. Translated: CAISEYVGEQFF.

V is TRBV4-2 and J is TRBJ2-7; 8 nucleotides agree with TRBD1. V gave up 4 bases and J gave up 4 bases; unmatched junction bases: 9. CDR1 is LGHNA, CDR2 YNFKEQ, per germline. This CDR3 comprises 15 residues. The CDR3 DNA sequence: TGTGCCAGCAGCCGGACAGGGACGGATCGTTACGAGCAGTACTTC. This translates into CASSRTGTDRYEQYF.

The chain carries TRBV27 and TRBJ2-3, with D hard to call. Trimming removed 0 bases at V and 2 bases at J, with 6 bases between. Germline CDR1 is MNHEY and CDR2 is SMNVEV (reference sequence). The CDR3 runs 14 residues. CDR3 residues: CASSLSSSTDTQYF. The CDR3 DNA sequence: TGTGCCAGCAGTTTATCGTCGTCCACAGATACGCAGTATTTT.

The chain links TRBV7-2 to TRBJ2-6; D not resolved. Trimming cost V 5 bases and J 2 bases, with 10 bases left between them. Germline lookup yields CDR1 SGHTA and CDR2 FQGNSA. The CDR3 has 15 residues. The CDR3 reads CASSPQLPGANVLTF. DNA of the CDR3: TGTGCCAGCAGCCCGCAACTTCCTGGGGCCAACGTCCTGACTTTC.

The chain uses TRBV5-6 and TRBJ1-1; no definite D call. The CDR3 is 15 amino acids. V shed 0 bases and J shed 5 bases, with 14 bases lying between them. The germline V gene encodes CDR1 SGHDT and CDR2 YYEEEE. The CDR3 here is CASSLAYREGTEAFF. The CDR3 nucleotides are TGTGCCAGCAGCTTGGCTTATAGGGAGGGAACTGAAGCTTTCTTT.

The chain carries TRBV5-1 and TRBJ2-2, with 9 bases fitting TRBD2. The CDR3 has 16 amino acids. The germline gives CDR1 SGHRS, CDR2 YFSETQ. J was trimmed by 9 bases and V by 0 bases; bases with no gene match: 9. The CDR3 DNA is TGCGCCAGCAGCTTGGCCGTTGGCGGGAGGGCCCGGGAGCTGTTTTTT. The encoded protein is CASSLAVGGRARELFF.